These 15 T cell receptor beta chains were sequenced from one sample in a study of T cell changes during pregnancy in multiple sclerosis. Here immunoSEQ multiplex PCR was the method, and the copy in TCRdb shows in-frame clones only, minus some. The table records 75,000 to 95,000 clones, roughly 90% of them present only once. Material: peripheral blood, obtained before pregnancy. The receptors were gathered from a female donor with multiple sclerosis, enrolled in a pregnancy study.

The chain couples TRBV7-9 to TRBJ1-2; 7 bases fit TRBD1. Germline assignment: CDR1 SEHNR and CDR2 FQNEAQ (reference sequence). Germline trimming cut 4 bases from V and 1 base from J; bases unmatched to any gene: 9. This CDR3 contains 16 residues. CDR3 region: CASSSSRDSHNYGYTF. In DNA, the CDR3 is TGTGCCAGCAGCTCATCCCGGGACAGTCATAACTATGGCTACACCTTC.

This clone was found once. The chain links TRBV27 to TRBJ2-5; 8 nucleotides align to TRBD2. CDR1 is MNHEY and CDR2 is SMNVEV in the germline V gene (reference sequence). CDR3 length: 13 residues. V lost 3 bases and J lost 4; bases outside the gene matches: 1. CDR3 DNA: TGTGCCAGCAGTTTCAGCGGGAGAGAGACCCAGTACTTC. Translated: CASSFSGRETQYF.

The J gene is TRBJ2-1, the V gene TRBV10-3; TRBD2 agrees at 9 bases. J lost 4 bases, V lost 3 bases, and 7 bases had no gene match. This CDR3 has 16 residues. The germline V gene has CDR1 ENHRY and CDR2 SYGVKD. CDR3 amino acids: CAISESGTSPYNEQFF. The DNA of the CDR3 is TGTGCCATCAGTGAATCCGGGACTAGCCCTTACAATGAGCAGTTCTTC.

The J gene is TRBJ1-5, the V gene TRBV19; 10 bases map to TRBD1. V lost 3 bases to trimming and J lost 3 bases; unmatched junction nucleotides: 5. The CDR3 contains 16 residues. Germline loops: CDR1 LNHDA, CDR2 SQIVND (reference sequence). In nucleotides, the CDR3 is TGTGCCAGTAGTATCCCGACAGGGGGCGTCAATCAGCCCCAGCATTTT. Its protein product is CASSIPTGGVNQPQHF.

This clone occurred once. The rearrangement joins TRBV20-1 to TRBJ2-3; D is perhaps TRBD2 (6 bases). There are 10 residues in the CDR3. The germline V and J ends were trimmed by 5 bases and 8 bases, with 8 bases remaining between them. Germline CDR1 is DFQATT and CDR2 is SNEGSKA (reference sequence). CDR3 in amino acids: CSAPEGTQYF. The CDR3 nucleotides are TGCAGTGCTCCGGAGGGTACGCAGTATTTT.

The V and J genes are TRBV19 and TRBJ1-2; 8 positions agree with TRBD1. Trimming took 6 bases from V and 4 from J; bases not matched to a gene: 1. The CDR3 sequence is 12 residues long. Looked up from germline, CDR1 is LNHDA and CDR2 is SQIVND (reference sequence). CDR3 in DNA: TGTGCCAGTAGGGACAGGGCCTATGGCTACACCTTC. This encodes CASRDRAYGYTF.

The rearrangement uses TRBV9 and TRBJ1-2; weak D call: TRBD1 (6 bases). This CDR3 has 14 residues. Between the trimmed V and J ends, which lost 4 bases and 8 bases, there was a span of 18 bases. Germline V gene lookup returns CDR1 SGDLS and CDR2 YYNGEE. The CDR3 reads CASSPRDIGYGYTF. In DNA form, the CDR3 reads TGTGCCAGCAGCCCCCGGGACATCGGTTACGGCTACACCTTC.

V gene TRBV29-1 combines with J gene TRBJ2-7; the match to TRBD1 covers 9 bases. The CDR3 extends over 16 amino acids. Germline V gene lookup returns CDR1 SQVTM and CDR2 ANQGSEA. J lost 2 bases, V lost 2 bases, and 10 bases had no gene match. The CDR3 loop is CSVELTRTGEPYEQYF. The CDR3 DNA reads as TGCAGCGTTGAACTTACACGGACAGGGGAACCCTACGAGCAGTACTTC.

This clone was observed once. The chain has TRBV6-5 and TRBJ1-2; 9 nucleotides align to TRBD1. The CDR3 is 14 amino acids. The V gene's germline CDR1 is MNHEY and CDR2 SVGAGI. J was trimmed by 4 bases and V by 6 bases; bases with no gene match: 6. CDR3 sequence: CASRAGQGGYGYTF. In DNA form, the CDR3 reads TGTGCCAGCAGGGCGGGACAGGGAGGCTATGGCTACACCTTC.

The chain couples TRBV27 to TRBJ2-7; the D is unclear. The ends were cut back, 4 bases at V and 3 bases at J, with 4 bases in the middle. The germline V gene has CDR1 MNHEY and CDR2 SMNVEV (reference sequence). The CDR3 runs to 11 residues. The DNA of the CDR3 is TGTGCCAGCAGTTCGTTCTACGAGCAGTACTTC. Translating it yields CASSSFYEQYF.

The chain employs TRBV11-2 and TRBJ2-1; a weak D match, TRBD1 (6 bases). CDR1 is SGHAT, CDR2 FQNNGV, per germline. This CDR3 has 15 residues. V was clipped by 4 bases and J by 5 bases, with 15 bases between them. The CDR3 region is CASSSTTDRHNEQFF. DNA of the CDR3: TGTGCCAGCAGCTCGACCACAGACAGGCACAATGAGCAGTTCTTC.

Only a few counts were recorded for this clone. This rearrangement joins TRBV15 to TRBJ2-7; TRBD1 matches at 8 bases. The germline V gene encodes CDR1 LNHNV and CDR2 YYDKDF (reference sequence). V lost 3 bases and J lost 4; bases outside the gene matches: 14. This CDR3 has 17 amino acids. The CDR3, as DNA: TGTGCCACCAGCAGGACCCTGACAGGGGACCCAATATACGAGCAGTACTTC. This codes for CATSRTLTGDPIYEQYF.

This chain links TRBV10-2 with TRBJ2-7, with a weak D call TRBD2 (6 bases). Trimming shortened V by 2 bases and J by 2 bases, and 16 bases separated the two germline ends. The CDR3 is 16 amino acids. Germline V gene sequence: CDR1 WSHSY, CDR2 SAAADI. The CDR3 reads CASSERWGEGPYEQYF. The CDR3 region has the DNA TGCGCCAGCAGTGAGAGGTGGGGGGAAGGTCCCTACGAGCAGTACTTC.

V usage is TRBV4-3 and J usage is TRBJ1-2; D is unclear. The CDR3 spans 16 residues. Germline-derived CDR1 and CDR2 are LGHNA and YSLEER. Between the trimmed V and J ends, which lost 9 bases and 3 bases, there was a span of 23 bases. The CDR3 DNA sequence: TGCGCCAGTGGGAGCCCCCACCGCGGGGAGGACTATGGCTACACCTTC. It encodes CASGSPHRGEDYGYTF.

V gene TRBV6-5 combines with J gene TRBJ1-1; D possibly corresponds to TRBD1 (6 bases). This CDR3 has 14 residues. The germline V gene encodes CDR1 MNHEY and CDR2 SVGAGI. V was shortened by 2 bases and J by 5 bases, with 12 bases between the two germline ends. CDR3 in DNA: TGTGCCAGCAGTTACGGGGGCCTAGGTACTGAAGCTTTCTTT. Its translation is CASSYGGLGTEAFF.